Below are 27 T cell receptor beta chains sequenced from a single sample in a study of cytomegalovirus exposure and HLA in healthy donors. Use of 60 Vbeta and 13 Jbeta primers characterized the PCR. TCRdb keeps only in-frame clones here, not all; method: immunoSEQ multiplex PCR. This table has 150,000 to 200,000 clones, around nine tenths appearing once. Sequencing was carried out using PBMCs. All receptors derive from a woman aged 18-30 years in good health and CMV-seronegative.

The CDR3 is CASNPGVSGYF. DNA of the CDR3: TGTGCCAGCAATCCCGGGGTCTCGGGGTACTTC. The rearrangement joins TRBV21-1 to TRBJ2-7; the table's D call of TRBD2 was not tested on the DNA. TRBV21-1 is an annotated pseudogene. CDR3 length equals 11 residues.

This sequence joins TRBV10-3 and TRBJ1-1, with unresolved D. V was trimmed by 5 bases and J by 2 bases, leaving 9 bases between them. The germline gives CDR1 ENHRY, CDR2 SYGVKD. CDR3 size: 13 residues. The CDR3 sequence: CAISLQTNTEAFF. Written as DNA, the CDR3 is TGTGCCATCAGTCTTCAAACTAACACTGAAGCTTTCTTT.

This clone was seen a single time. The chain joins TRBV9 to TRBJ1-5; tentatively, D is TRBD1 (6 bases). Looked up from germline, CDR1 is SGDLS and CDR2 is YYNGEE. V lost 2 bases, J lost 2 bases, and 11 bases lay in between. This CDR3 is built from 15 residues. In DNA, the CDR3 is TGTGCCAGCAGCGTGGACAGTGGGGGCAATCAGCCCCAGCATTTT. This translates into CASSVDSGGNQPQHF.

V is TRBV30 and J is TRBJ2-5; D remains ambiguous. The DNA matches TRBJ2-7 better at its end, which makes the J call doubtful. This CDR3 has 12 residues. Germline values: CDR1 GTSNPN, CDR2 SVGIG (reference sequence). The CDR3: CAWSTIMGEQYF. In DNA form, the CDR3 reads TGTGCCTGGAGTACCATTATGGGCGAGCAGTACTTC.

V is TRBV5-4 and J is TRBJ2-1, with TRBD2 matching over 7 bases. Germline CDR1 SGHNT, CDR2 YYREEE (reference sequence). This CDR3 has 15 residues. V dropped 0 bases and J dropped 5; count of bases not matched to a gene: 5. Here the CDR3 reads CASSLAGGGHNEQFF. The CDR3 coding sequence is TGTGCCAGCAGCTTGGCCGGGGGAGGGCACAATGAGCAGTTCTTC.

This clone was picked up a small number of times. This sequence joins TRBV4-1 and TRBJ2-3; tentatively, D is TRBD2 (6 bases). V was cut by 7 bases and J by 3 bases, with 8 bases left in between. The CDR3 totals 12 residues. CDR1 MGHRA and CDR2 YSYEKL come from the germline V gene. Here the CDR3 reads CASTGGTDTQYF. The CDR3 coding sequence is TGCGCCAGCACCGGGGGTACAGATACGCAGTATTTT.

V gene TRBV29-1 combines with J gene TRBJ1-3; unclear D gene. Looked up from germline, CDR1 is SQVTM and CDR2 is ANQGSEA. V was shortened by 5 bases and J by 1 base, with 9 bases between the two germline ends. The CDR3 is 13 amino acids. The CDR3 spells CSVLFASGNTIYF. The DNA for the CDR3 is TGCAGCGTTTTGTTTGCGTCTGGAAACACCATATATTTT.

The CDR3 DNA is TGCGCCAGCAGAATCAACTACAATGGCTACACCTTC. It encodes CASRINYNGYTF. The rearrangement uses TRBV5-1 and TRBJ1-2; D unclear. This CDR3 has 12 residues. The germline V gene encodes CDR1 SGHRS and CDR2 YFSETQ. Trimming removed 5 bases from V and 6 bases from J, with 11 bases in between.

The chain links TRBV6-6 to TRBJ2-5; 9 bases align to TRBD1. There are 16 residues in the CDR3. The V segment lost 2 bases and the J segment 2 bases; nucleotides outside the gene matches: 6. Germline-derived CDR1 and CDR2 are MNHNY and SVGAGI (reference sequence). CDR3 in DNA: TGTGCCAGCAGTTACCGGGACAGGGCACTACAAGAGACCCAGTACTTC. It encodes CASSYRDRALQETQYF.

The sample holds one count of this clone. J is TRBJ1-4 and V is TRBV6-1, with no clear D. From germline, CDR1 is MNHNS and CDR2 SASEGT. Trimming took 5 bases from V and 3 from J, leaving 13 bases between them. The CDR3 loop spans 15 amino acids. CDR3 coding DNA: TGTGCCAGCAGTCAACCCCGCGGGCCTAATGAAAAACTGTTTTTT. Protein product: CASSQPRGPNEKLFF.

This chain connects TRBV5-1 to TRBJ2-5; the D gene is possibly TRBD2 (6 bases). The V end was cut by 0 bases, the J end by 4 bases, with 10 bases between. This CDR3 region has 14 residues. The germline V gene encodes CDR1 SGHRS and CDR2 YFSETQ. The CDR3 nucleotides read TGCGCCAGCAGCTTGGGGGGGGACCGAGAGACCCAGTACTTC. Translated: CASSLGGDRETQYF. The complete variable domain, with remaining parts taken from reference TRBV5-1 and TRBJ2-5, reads KAGVTQTPRYLIKTRGQQVTLSCSPISGHRSVSWYQQTPGQGLQFLFEYFSETQRNKGNFPGRFSGRQFSNSRSEMNVSTLELGDSALYLCASSLGGDRETQYFGPGTRLLVL.

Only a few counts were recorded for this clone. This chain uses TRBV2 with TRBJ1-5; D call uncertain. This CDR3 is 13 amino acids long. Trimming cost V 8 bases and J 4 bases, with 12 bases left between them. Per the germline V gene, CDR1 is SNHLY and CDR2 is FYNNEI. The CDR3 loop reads CASSGSLNQPQHF. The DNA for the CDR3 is TGTGCCAGCTCTGGGAGTCTAAATCAGCCCCAGCATTTT.

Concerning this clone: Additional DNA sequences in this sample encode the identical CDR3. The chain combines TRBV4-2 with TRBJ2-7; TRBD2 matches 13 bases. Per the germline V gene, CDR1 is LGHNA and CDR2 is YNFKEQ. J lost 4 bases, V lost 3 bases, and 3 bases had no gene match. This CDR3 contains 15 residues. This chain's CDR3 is CASSQGTSGIYEQYF. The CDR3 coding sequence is TGTGCCAGCAGCCAGGGGACTAGCGGGATTTACGAGCAGTACTTC.

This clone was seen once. The DNA of the CDR3 is TGTGCCAGCACCCAAACCTCGACAGGGGCCGTCCCCAAAAACATTCAGTACTTC. Translating it yields CASTQTSTGAVPKNIQYF. The chain uses TRBV2 and TRBJ2-4; 8 bases are a match to TRBD1. The germline CDR1 and CDR2 sequences are SNHLY and FYNNEI. V lost 7 bases, J lost 2 bases, and 16 bases stayed unmatched. This CDR3 comprises 18 residues.

Here the CDR3 DNA reads TGTGCCAGCAGTCGCGGGACAGGTGAAGAGACCCAGTACTTC. Translation gives CASSRGTGEETQYF. The chain employs TRBV28 and TRBJ2-5, with 8 bases lining up with TRBD1. CDR3 length: 14 amino acids. The germline V gene encodes CDR1 MDHEN and CDR2 SYDVKM. V trimming: 5 bases; J trimming: 3 bases; junction bases outside the gene matches: 5.

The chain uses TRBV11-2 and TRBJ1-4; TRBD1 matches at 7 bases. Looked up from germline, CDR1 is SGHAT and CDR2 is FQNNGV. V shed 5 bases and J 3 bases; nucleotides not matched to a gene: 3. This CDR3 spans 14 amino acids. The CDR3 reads CASSRQGANEKLFF. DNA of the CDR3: TGTGCCAGCAGCAGGCAGGGGGCTAATGAAAAACTGTTTTTT.

CDR3 loop: CASSPIDRVGYEQYF. The CDR3 DNA sequence: TGTGCCAGCAGCCCCATTGACAGGGTCGGCTACGAGCAGTACTTC. The rearrangement links TRBV11-2 to TRBJ2-7; 7 nucleotides align to TRBD1. Germline V gene lookup returns CDR1 SGHAT and CDR2 FQNNGV. V lost 5 bases and J lost 3; bases outside the gene matches: 10. This CDR3 region has 15 residues.

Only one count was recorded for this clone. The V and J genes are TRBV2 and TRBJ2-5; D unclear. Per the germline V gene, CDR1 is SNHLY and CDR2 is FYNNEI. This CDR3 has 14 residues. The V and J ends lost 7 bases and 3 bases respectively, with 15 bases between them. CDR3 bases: TGTGCCAGCAAAGAAATGACTCGCAAAGAGACCCAGTACTTC. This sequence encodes CASKEMTRKETQYF.

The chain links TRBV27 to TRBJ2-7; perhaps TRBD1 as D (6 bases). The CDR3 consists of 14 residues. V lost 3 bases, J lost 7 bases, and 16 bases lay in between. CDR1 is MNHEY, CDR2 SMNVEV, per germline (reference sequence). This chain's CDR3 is CASSLNRVDGEQYF. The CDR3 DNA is TGTGCCAGCAGTTTGAACAGGGTGGACGGGGAGCAGTACTTC.

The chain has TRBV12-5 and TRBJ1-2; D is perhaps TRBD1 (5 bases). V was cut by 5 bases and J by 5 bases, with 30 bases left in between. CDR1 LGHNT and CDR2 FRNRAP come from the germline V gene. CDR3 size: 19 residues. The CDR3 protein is CASGTEPWLPSGNNYGYTF. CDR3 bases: TGTGCTAGTGGTACCGAACCGTGGTTGCCGTCAGGGAACAATTATGGCTACACCTTC.

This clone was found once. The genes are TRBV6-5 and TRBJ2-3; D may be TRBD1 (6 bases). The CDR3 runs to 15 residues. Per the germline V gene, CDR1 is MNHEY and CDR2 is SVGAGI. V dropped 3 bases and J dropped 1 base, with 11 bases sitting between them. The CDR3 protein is CASSYGGIGTDTQYF. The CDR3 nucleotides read TGTGCCAGCAGTTATGGGGGCATAGGCACAGATACGCAGTATTTT.

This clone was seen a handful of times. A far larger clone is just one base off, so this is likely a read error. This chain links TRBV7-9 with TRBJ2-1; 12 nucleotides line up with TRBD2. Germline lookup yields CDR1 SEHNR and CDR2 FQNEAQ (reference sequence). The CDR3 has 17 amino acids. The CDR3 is CSSSQVTLAGGINEQFF. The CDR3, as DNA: TGTTCCAGCAGCCAAGTGACTCTAGCGGGAGGGATCAATGAGCAGTTCTTC.

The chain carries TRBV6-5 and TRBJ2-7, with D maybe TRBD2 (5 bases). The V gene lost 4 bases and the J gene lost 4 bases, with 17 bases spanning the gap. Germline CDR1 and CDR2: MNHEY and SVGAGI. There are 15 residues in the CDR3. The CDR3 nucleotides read TGTGCCAGCAGTTCATCTTGGGCGGACTTTTACGAGCAGTACTTC. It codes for CASSSSWADFYEQYF.

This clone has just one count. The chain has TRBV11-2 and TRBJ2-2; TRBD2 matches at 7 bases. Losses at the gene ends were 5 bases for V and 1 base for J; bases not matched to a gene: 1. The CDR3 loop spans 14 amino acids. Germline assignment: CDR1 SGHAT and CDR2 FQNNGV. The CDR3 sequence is CASSLAVNTGELFF. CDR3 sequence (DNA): TGTGCCAGCAGCCTAGCGGTGAACACCGGGGAGCTGTTTTTT.

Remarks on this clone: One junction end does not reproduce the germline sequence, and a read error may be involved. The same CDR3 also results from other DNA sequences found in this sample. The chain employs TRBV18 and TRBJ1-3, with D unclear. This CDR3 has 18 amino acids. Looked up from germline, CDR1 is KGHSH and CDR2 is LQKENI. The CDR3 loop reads CASSPPNFRRSSGNTIYF. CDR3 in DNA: TGTGCCAGCTCGCCACCGAATTTTCGGAGATCCTCTGGAAACACCATATATTTT.

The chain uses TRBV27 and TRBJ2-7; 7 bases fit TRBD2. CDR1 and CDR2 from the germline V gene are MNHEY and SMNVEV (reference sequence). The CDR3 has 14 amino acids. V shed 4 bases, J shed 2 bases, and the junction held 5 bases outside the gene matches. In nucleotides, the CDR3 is TGTGCCAGCAGTTGGGCTAGCGGACCCTACGAGCAGTACTTC. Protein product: CASSWASGPYEQYF.

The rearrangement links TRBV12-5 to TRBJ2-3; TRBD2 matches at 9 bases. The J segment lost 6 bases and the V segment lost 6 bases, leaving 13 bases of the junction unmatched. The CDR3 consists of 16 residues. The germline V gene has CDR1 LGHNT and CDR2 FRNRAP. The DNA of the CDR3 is TGTGCTAGTGGCTGGAGCGGGAGGCCTAGGGGGGATACGCAGTATTTT. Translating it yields CASGWSGRPRGDTQYF.